This paragraph covers one T cell receptor (beta chain) sequence. Its matching antigen is unknown. This sample is drawn from a study of vaccination and CD4 T cells after COVID-19. V shed 10 bases and J shed 0 bases, with 17 bases lying between them. The CDR3 covers 15 residues. Germline V lookup: CDR1 MDHEN, CDR2 SYDVKM. Cultured CD4+ T cell DNA was sequenced using the Oncomine TCR Beta short-read assay. A single record per CDR3 protein comes from TCRdb applying MiXCR to the PCR reads. The sample includes around 10,000 distinct CDR3 sequences, almost 65% of them seen just once. As for treatment: approximately nine-day PBMC culture with coronavirus spike peptide pools or control peptides (ViraFEST assay).

This sequence joins TRBV28 and TRBJ2-3; D possibly corresponds to TRBD2 (6 bases). The clonotype was recovered from a human donor who had recovered from COVID-19. The sample was CD4+ T cells from blood, cultured in vitro. In nucleotides, the CDR3 is TGTGCCACTAATCCAGCGGGTGGGAGCACAGATACGCAGTATTTT. Its translation is CATNPAGGSTDTQYF.